What follows are 15 T cell receptor beta chains derived from one specimen sequenced in a study of spatial heterogeneity in lung cancer. Time point in this sample: sample taken at primary tumor resection. Sequencing was performed on whole RNA extracted from tumor and nontumor lung tissue, or from frozen PBMC, and the material was left unsorted. TCRdb reprocessed the 5' RACE reads with MiXCR, giving one entry per CDR3 protein. The table lists roughly 48,000 distinct CDR3 sequences, about 5.8% of them singletons, with around 10% in the top ten. This material consisted of PBMCs, taken at surgery. The receptor set was obtained from a male donor with early-stage non-small cell lung cancer.

In its sample, this clonotype was seen many times. The V and J genes are TRBV28 and TRBJ1-5; unclear D gene. The CDR3 is 16 residues long. Germline values: CDR1 MDHEN, CDR2 SYDVKM. V was cut by 2 bases and J by 6 bases, with 17 bases left in between. CDR3 amino acids: CASSLPAAIVVQPQHF. The CDR3 DNA follows: TGTGCCAGCAGTTTACCCGCGGCGATAGTCGTTCAGCCCCAGCATTTT.

The table lists this clonotype with many counts. The chain carries TRBV20-1 and TRBJ2-3; D not resolved. Trimming took 3 bases from V and 4 from J, leaving 14 bases between them. The germline CDR1 and CDR2 sequences are DFQATT and SNEGSKA (reference sequence). This CDR3 spans 14 amino acids. The CDR3 here is CSARAATEADTQYF. DNA of the CDR3: TGCAGTGCTAGGGCCGCGACCGAGGCAGATACGCAGTATTTT.

This clonotype came up many times. This chain connects TRBV30 to TRBJ1-5; D might be TRBD1 (5 bases). Germline loops: CDR1 GTSNPN, CDR2 SVGIG (reference sequence). The V end lost 1 base, the J end lost 0 bases, and 13 bases lay between the germline ends. The CDR3 totals 16 residues. As DNA, the CDR3 is TGTGCCTGGAGTGGCTACATGGACATTAGCAATCAGCCCCAGCATTTT. As protein: CAWSGYMDISNQPQHF.

This sequence joins TRBV12-3 or TRBV12-4 and TRBJ1-5; no clear D. Trimming shortened V by 3 bases and J by 2 bases, and 14 bases separated the two germline ends. The CDR3 length is 16 residues. The CDR3, as DNA: TGTGCCAGCAGTTTTTTCGGGAGAGGAGGCAATCAGCCCCAGCATTTT. Translating gives CASSFFGRGGNQPQHF.

This clonotype was detected ten times or more. V is TRBV11-2 and J is TRBJ1-6; D ambiguous. Deletions cut 4 bases from V and 0 bases from J, with 7 bases between. The CDR3 totals 15 residues. Germline V gene lookup returns CDR1 SGHAT and CDR2 FQNNGV. In DNA form, the CDR3 reads TGTGCCAGCAGCTATGACGTCTCCTATAATTCACCCCTCCACTTT. It codes for CASSYDVSYNSPLHF. The entire variable domain, with the rest obtained from reference TRBV11-2 and TRBJ1-6, is as follows: EAGVAQSPRYKIIEKRQSVAFWCNPISGHATLYWYQQILGQGPKLLIQFQNNGVVDDSQLPKDRFSAERLKGVDSTLKIQPAKLEDSAVYLCASSYDVSYNSPLHFGNGTRLTVT.

This clonotype showed up many times. The gene calls are TRBV6-5 and TRBJ2-5; D is uncertain. This CDR3 spans 12 amino acids. CDR1 and CDR2 from the germline V gene are MNHEY and SVGAGI. V lost 0 bases, J lost 5 bases, and 4 bases lay in between. The CDR3 nucleotides read TGTGCCAGCAGTTACTCCGGGGAGACCCAGTACTTC. Its translation: CASSYSGETQYF.

This clonotype has ten or more counts. The CDR3 protein is CASSTLSSPPETQYF. CDR3 bases: TGCGCCAGCAGCACGTTGTCTAGCCCCCCGGAGACCCAGTACTTC. The V call is TRBV5-1, the J call TRBJ2-5; TRBD2 is a possible D gene (5 bases). Trimming cost V 4 bases and J 5 bases, with 18 bases left between them. CDR3 length: 15 residues. Per the germline V gene, CDR1 is SGHRS and CDR2 is YFSETQ.

This clonotype came up many times. This chain joins TRBV12-3 or TRBV12-4 and TRBJ2-2, with 9 nucleotides matching TRBD1. The CDR3 is 15 amino acids. The junction had 5 bases not matched to a gene; V was cut back by 3 bases and J by 6 bases. DNA of the CDR3: TGTGCCAGCAGTTTGACAGGGGGAGTGGCCGGGGAGCTGTTTTTT. As protein: CASSLTGGVAGELFF.

On this clonotype: Since a much larger clone is just one base distant, this may be a read error. This chain uses TRBV4-1 with TRBJ1-4; D unresolved. Germline V CDR1 and CDR2: MGHRA, YSYEKL. The CDR3 totals 11 residues. The CDR3 nucleotides read TGCACCAGCAGCCAAGGACCCCAACTGTTTTTT. This translates into CTSSQGPQLFF.

The chain couples TRBV2 to TRBJ2-3; D perhaps matches TRBD2 (5 bases). This CDR3 spans 16 amino acids. Between the trimmed V and J ends, which lost 2 bases and 5 bases, there was a span of 17 bases. Germline CDR1 and CDR2: SNHLY and FYNNEI. CDR3 nucleotides: TGTGCCAGCAGTGAAACCGGGGTAAAACACGTAGATACGCAGTATTTT. Translation gives CASSETGVKHVDTQYF.

This clonotype was detected many times. The chain combines TRBV19 with TRBJ1-2, with D possibly matching TRBD1 (5 bases). This CDR3 has 13 residues. V was trimmed by 8 bases and J by 4 bases, leaving 14 bases between them. Per the germline V gene, CDR1 is LNHDA and CDR2 is SQIVND (reference sequence). This CDR3 reads CASGPGLAYGYTF. The CDR3 nucleotides are TGTGCCAGTGGACCGGGACTCGCCTATGGCTACACCTTC. Based on the CDR3 plus reference TRBV19 and TRBJ1-2, the full variable domain is DGGITQSPKYLFRKEGQNVTLSCEQNLNHDAMYWYRQDPGQGLRLIYYSQIVNDFQKGDIAEGYSVSREKKESFPLTVTSAQKNPTAFYLCASGPGLAYGYTFGSGTRLTVV.

This chain uses TRBV4-3 with TRBJ2-7; TRBD2 is a possible D gene (6 bases). Trimming cost V 0 bases and J 2 bases, with 11 bases left between them. The CDR3 totals 15 residues. Germline V CDR1 and CDR2: LGHNA, YSLEER. The CDR3 protein is CASSQDTSSPYEQYF. CDR3 in DNA: TGCGCCAGCAGCCAAGATACTAGCAGCCCCTACGAGCAGTACTTC.

This clonotype was recorded at least ten times. This chain uses TRBV20-1 with TRBJ2-7; 12 positions agree with TRBD2. CDR3 length equals 12 residues. Germline lookup yields CDR1 DFQATT and CDR2 SNEGSKA (reference sequence). Germline trimming cut 0 bases from V and 10 bases from J; bases unmatched to any gene: 1. As DNA, the CDR3 is TGCAGTGCTAGAGAAGGACTAGCGGGACAGTACTTC. Encoded protein: CSAREGLAGQYF.

The gene calls are TRBV7-9 and TRBJ2-1, with 8 bases that match TRBD2. With V trimmed by 5 bases and J by 8 bases, 14 bases remained unmatched. The CDR3 loop spans 16 amino acids. Germline-derived CDR1 and CDR2 are SEHNR and FQNEAQ (reference sequence). The CDR3 spells CASSPPGGGLKYEQFF. In nucleotides, the CDR3 is TGTGCCAGCAGCCCCCCGGGGGGGGGACTTAAGTATGAGCAGTTCTTC. The whole variable domain, remainder taken from reference TRBV7-9 and TRBJ2-1, is DTGVSQNPRHKITKRGQNVTFRCDPISEHNRLYWYRQTLGQGPEFLTYFQNEAQLEKSRLLSDRFSAERPKGSFSTLEIQRTEQGDSAMYLCASSPPGGGLKYEQFFGPGTRLTVL.

The table lists this clonotype with many counts. V usage is TRBV5-1 and J usage is TRBJ2-3, with a tentative D call TRBD1 (5 bases). Germline-derived CDR1 and CDR2 are SGHRS and YFSETQ. The CDR3 runs to 15 residues. V was pared by 4 bases and J by 0 bases, with 12 bases between. The DNA for the CDR3 is TGCGCCAGCAGCCTCCGGACACCTAGCACAGATACGCAGTATTTT. Protein product: CASSLRTPSTDTQYF.